What follows are 25 T cell receptor beta chains derived from one specimen sequenced in a study of vaccination and CD4 T cells after COVID-19. Treatment specified: approximately nine-day PBMC culture with coronavirus spike peptide pools or control peptides (ViraFEST assay). These receptors' antigens are unknown. Researchers used the Oncomine TCR Beta short-read assay to sequence DNA from cultured CD4+ T cells. In TCRdb, the PCR reads were re-called with MiXCR into one record per CDR3 protein. The sample comprises some 13,000 distinct CDR3 sequences, 56% of which are singletons, and roughly a sixth rests with the top ten. The source material was CD4+ T cells from blood, cultured in vitro. The origin of the receptors is a human donor who had recovered from COVID-19.

The chain joins TRBV27 to TRBJ1-6; 9 nucleotides line up with TRBD1. This CDR3 comprises 15 residues. The germline V gene encodes CDR1 MNHEY and CDR2 SMNVEV (reference sequence). With V trimmed by 5 bases and J by 9 bases, 8 bases remained unmatched. The CDR3: CASSPTGQGRSPLHF. The CDR3 nucleotides read TGTGCCAGCAGTCCGACGGGACAGGGACGTTCACCCCTCCACTTT.

This clonotype was detected only a few times. CDR3 amino acids: CASSLEWGSGELFF. Written as DNA, the CDR3 is TGTGCCAGCAGCTTAGAATGGGGATCCGGGGAGCTGTTTTTT. The rearrangement uses TRBV7-2 and TRBJ2-2; D not certain. Trimming took off 1 base at V and 6 bases at J, with 9 bases between the two ends. CDR1 and CDR2 (germline): SGHTA, FQGNSA. CDR3 length: 14 residues.

This clonotype was seen just once. The rearrangement links TRBV7-2 to TRBJ2-3, with D perhaps TRBD2 (5 bases). The CDR3 has 14 residues. The germline V and J ends were trimmed by 4 bases and 0 bases, with 8 bases remaining between them. The V gene's germline CDR1 is SGHTA and CDR2 FQGNSA. For the CDR3, the DNA is TGTGCCAGCAGCTGGAGGTCTAGCACAGATACGCAGTATTTT. Protein product: CASSWRSSTDTQYF.

This chain joins TRBV6-7 and TRBJ2-3; 7 positions match TRBD2. TRBV6-7 falls under the ORF class, with uncertain function. Germline trimming cut 4 bases from V and 2 bases from J; bases unmatched to any gene: 6. The CDR3 loop spans 15 amino acids. For the CDR3, the DNA is TGTGCCAGCAGTTCTCTAGCGGAGGACACAGATACGCAGTATTTT. Protein sequence: CASSSLAEDTDTQYF.

The chain employs TRBV19 and TRBJ1-5, with 11 positions matching TRBD1. In germline, CDR1 is LNHDA, CDR2 SQIVND (reference sequence). This CDR3 contains 17 residues. Trimming removed 4 bases from V and 5 bases from J; junction bases left unmatched: 10. The CDR3 region has the DNA TGTGCCAGTAGTAACACTCCCGGACAGGGGGCAGATCAGCCCCAGCATTTT. Its translation: CASSNTPGQGADQPQHF.

The rearrangement uses TRBV11-3 and TRBJ2-2; D unresolved. In germline, CDR1 is SGHNT, CDR2 YENEEA. The V end was cut by 0 bases, the J end by 6 bases, with 2 bases between. The CDR3 consists of 12 residues. The CDR3: CASSLEPGELFF. Here the CDR3 DNA reads TGTGCCAGCAGCTTAGAACCCGGGGAGCTGTTTTTT.

In its sample, this clonotype was seen a few times. The J gene is TRBJ1-2, the V gene TRBV21-1; the table gives TRBD1 as D, unverified against the DNA. TRBV21-1 is designated a pseudogene. The CDR3 has 18 residues. The CDR3 coding sequence is TGTGCCAGCAGCCGCAAATTCAGGGATGGGGATAGACGGGGTGGCTACACCTTC. The encoded protein is CASSRKFRDGDRRGGYTF.

The rearrangement joins TRBV14 to TRBJ1-1; D is undetermined. V lost 3 bases and J lost 1, with 6 bases in between. This CDR3 comprises 13 residues. Germline V CDR1 and CDR2: SGHDN, FVKESK. In nucleotides, the CDR3 is TGTGCCAGCAGCCAGATGCAGAACACTGAAGCTTTCTTT. This encodes CASSQMQNTEAFF.

The V call is TRBV5-1, the J call TRBJ2-3; 8 positions agree with TRBD1. CDR3 length: 14 residues. J lost 1 base, V lost 4 bases, and 2 bases had no gene match. Germline loops: CDR1 SGHRS, CDR2 YFSETQ. CDR3 sequence: CASSPGQGTDTQYF. CDR3 sequence (DNA): TGCGCCAGCAGCCCGGGACAGGGCACAGATACGCAGTATTTT.

The CDR3 region has the DNA TGTGCCAGCAGTTACACGGGACTAGCGGGACAAGAGACCCAGTACTTC. Its protein is CASSYTGLAGQETQYF. The chain couples TRBV6-5 to TRBJ2-5; TRBD2 matches 13 bases. Germline assignment: CDR1 MNHEY and CDR2 SVGAGI. The CDR3 length is 16 residues. Trimming cost V 2 bases and J 2 bases; bases outside gene matches: 2.

The chain has TRBV6-5 and TRBJ1-1; no definite D call. Germline V CDR1 and CDR2: MNHEY, SVGAGI. Trimming removed 4 bases from V and 5 bases from J, with 14 bases in between. This CDR3 contains 14 residues. CDR3 amino acids: CASSFLGSGTEAFF. Written as DNA, the CDR3 is TGTGCCAGCAGTTTTCTCGGGTCGGGGACTGAAGCTTTCTTT.

This clonotype was recorded a few times. The rearrangement links TRBV12-3 or TRBV12-4 to TRBJ1-5; a possible D gene is TRBD1 (5 bases). Between the trimmed V and J ends, which lost 3 bases and 1 base, there was a span of 13 bases. The CDR3 sequence is 16 residues long. As DNA, the CDR3 is TGTGCCAGCAGTTTTGCAGGGATTGAGAGCAATCAGCCCCAGCATTTT. It specifies CASSFAGIESNQPQHF.

This clonotype was found a few times. The V and J genes are TRBV6-1 and TRBJ1-3; D ambiguous. CDR3 length equals 16 residues. Trimming took 5 bases from V and 0 from J, leaving 14 bases between them. In germline, CDR1 is MNHNS, CDR2 SASEGT. The CDR3 protein is CASSTRRTVSGNTIYF. The CDR3 DNA follows: TGTGCCAGCAGTACAAGGCGGACTGTCTCTGGAAACACCATATATTTT.

The chain combines TRBV29-1 with TRBJ2-5; D gene unclear. V was shortened by 1 base and J by 6 bases, with 6 bases between the two germline ends. Germline CDR1 reads SQVTM; CDR2 reads ANQGSEA. The CDR3 sequence is 11 residues long. CDR3 residues: CSVEGRQTQYF. The DNA for the CDR3 is TGCAGCGTTGAAGGGAGACAGACCCAGTACTTC. Full variable domain (remainder filled in from reference TRBV29-1 and TRBJ2-5): SAVISQKPSRDICQRGTSLTIQCQVDSQVTMMFWYRQQPGQSLTLIATANQGSEATYESGFVIDKFPISRPNLTFSTLTVSNMSPEDSSIYLCSVEGRQTQYFGPGTRLLVL.

The chain joins TRBV7-2 to TRBJ1-3; D is undetermined. The germline CDR1 and CDR2 sequences are SGHTA and FQGNSA. Between the trimmed V and J ends, which lost 1 base and 4 bases, there was a span of 11 bases. The length of the CDR3 is 15 residues. This CDR3 reads CASSLGSGPGNTIYF. As DNA, the CDR3 is TGTGCCAGCAGCTTAGGGTCAGGTCCCGGAAACACCATATATTTT.

The chain links TRBV6-2 or TRBV6-3 to TRBJ2-4; the D gene is possibly TRBD2 (7 bases). The germline V gene encodes CDR1 MNHEY and CDR2 SVGEGT. V lost 2 bases and J 6 bases, leaving 29 bases between the germline ends. There are 20 residues in the CDR3. Here the CDR3 DNA reads TGTGCCAGCAGTTACCGCACTCAGGGGAGGGGCTCCCTGGAGGGAAACATTCAGTACTTC. As protein: CASSYRTQGRGSLEGNIQYF.

This clonotype was recorded once. V gene TRBV7-2 combines with J gene TRBJ1-1; tentative D call: TRBD1 (6 bases). Germline-derived CDR1 and CDR2 are SGHTA and FQGNSA. There are 14 residues in the CDR3. Trimming removed 4 bases from V and 0 bases from J, with 9 bases in between. CDR3 DNA sequence: TGTGCCAGCAGCTCGGACAGCATGAACACTGAAGCTTTCTTT. It codes for CASSSDSMNTEAFF.

This clonotype was seen once. The chain has TRBV24-1 and TRBJ2-3; the D gene is possibly TRBD1 (5 bases). This CDR3 region has 16 residues. Germline V gene lookup returns CDR1 KGHDR and CDR2 SFDVKD. Trimming removed 1 base at V and 4 bases at J, with 14 bases between. The CDR3 here is CATSDFTQGEADTQYF. The CDR3 DNA reads as TGTGCCACCAGTGATTTTACGCAGGGCGAGGCAGATACGCAGTATTTT.

The chain joins TRBV20-1 to TRBJ1-1; 7 nucleotides align to TRBD1. Germline values: CDR1 DFQATT, CDR2 SNEGSKA (reference sequence). CDR3 length equals 15 residues. V trimming: 2 bases; J trimming: 1 base; junction bases outside the gene matches: 7. This chain's CDR3 is CSARIGGQRNTEAFF. The CDR3 coding sequence is TGCAGTGCTAGAATTGGGGGACAGAGGAACACTGAAGCTTTCTTT.

This clonotype was observed a handful of times. V and J are TRBV7-2 and TRBJ2-7; 8 nucleotides line up with TRBD2. CDR1 is SGHTA and CDR2 is FQGNSA in the germline V gene. V trimming: 4 bases; J trimming: 4 bases; junction bases outside the gene matches: 9. The CDR3 length is 15 residues. CDR3 sequence: CASSYRASGPYEQYF. CDR3 coding DNA: TGTGCCAGCAGCTACAGGGCTAGCGGGCCTTACGAGCAGTACTTC.

The chain uses TRBV7-9 and TRBJ1-1; possibly TRBD1 for D (5 bases). V was pared by 2 bases and J by 0 bases, with 10 bases between. From germline, CDR1 is SEHNR and CDR2 FQNEAQ (reference sequence). CDR3 length equals 15 residues. CDR3 nucleotides: TGTGCCAGCAGCTTACAGGGCCCTATGAACACTGAAGCTTTCTTT. The encoded protein is CASSLQGPMNTEAFF.

The chain employs TRBV7-9 and TRBJ1-1; D is perhaps TRBD1 (5 bases). The CDR3 contains 15 residues. V lost 1 base and J 2 bases, leaving 11 bases between the germline ends. Germline CDR1 is SEHNR and CDR2 is FQNEAQ (reference sequence). The CDR3 nucleotides read TGTGCCAGCAGCTTAGGTGGGGGGAAAAACACTGAAGCTTTCTTT. Its protein is CASSLGGGKNTEAFF.

The chain is built from TRBV12-3 or TRBV12-4 and TRBJ1-2; D is unresolved. This CDR3 has 15 amino acids. Deletions cut 3 bases from V and 4 bases from J, with 15 bases between. The CDR3 region has the DNA TGTGCCAGCAGTTTTGGTCTGCGACTCCCCTATGGCTACACCTTC. Protein product: CASSFGLRLPYGYTF.

This clonotype appeared once. The chain couples TRBV20-1 to TRBJ1-1; D may be TRBD1 (5 bases). The V gene's germline CDR1 is DFQATT and CDR2 SNEGSKA (reference sequence). The CDR3 loop spans 12 amino acids. The V end lost 1 base, the J end lost 7 bases, and 10 bases lay between the germline ends. CDR3 region: CSARAGDGEAFF. CDR3 sequence (DNA): TGCAGTGCTAGAGCTGGGGACGGTGAAGCTTTCTTT.

This chain connects TRBV6-5 to TRBJ2-2, with a possible D match to TRBD1 (6 bases). The CDR3 is 13 amino acids. CDR1 MNHEY and CDR2 SVGAGI come from the germline V gene. Trimming took 4 bases from V and 13 from J, leaving 16 bases between them. CDR3 DNA sequence: TGTGCCAGCAGTTCTGAACAGGGAAACAGGCTGTTTTTT. This gives the protein CASSSEQGNRLFF.